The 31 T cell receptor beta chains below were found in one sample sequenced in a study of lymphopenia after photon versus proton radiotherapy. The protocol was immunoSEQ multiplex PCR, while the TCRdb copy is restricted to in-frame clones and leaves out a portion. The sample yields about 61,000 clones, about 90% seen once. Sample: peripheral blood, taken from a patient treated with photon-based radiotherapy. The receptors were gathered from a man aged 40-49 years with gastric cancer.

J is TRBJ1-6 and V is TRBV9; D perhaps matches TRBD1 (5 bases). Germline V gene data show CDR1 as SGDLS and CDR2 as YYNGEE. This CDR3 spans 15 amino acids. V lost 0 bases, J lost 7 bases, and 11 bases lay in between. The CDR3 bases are TGTGCCAGCAGCGTAGGGGCAGGGAAGAATTCACCCCTCCACTTT. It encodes CASSVGAGKNSPLHF.

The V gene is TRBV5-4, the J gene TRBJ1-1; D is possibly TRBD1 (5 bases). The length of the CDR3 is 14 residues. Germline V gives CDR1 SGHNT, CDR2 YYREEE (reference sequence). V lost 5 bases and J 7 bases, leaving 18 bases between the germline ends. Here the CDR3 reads CASRVDGKQVEAFF. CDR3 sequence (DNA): TGTGCCAGCAGGGTGGACGGGAAACAGGTTGAAGCTTTCTTT.

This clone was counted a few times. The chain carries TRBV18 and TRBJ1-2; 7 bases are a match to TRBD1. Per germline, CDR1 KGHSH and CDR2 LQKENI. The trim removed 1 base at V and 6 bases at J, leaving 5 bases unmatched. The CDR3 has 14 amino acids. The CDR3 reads CASSPRQGGNGYTF. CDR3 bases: TGTGCCAGCTCACCACGACAGGGAGGCAATGGCTACACCTTC. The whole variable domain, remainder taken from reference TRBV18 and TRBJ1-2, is NAGVMQNPRHLVRRRGQEARLRCSPMKGHSHVYWYRQLPEEGLKFMVYLQKENIIDESGMPKERFSAEFPKEGPSILRIQQVVRGDSAAYFCASSPRQGGNGYTFGSGTRLTVV.

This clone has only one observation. In nucleotides, the CDR3 is TGTGCCAGCAGCTATTCTGTAGTTATGAACACTGAAGCTTTCTTT. This gives the protein CASSYSVVMNTEAFF. The genes are TRBV7-2 and TRBJ1-1; D is ambiguous. Germline assignment: CDR1 SGHTA and CDR2 FQGNSA. V lost 4 bases to trimming and J lost 0 bases, with 12 bases between them. This CDR3 has 15 amino acids. Variable domain in full (rest from reference TRBV7-2 and TRBJ1-1): GAGVSQSPSNKVTEKGKDVELRCDPISGHTALYWYRQSLGQGLEFLIYFQGNSAPDKSGLPSDRFSAERTGGSVSTLTIQRTQQEDSAVYLCASSYSVVMNTEAFFGQGTRLTVV.

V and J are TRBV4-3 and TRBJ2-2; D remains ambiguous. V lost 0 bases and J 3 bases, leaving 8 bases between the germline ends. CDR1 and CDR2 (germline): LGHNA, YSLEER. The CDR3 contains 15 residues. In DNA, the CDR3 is TGCGCCAGCAGCCAAGATCAACGCTACACCGGGGAGCTGTTTTTT. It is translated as CASSQDQRYTGELFF.

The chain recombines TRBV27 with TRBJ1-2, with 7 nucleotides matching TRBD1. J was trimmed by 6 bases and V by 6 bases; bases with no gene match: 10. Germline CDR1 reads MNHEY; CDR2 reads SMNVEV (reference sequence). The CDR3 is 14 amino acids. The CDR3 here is CASSQGTAGDGYTF. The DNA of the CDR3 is TGTGCCAGCAGCCAAGGGACAGCGGGTGATGGCTACACCTTC.

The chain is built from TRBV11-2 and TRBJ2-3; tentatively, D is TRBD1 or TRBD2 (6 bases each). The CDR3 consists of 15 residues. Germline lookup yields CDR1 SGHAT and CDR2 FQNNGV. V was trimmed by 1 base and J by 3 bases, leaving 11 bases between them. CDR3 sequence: CASSLGGGWTDTQYF. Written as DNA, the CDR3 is TGTGCCAGCAGCTTAGGAGGGGGGTGGACAGATACGCAGTATTTT. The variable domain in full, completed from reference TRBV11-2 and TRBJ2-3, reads EAGVAQSPRYKIIEKRQSVAFWCNPISGHATLYWYQQILGQGPKLLIQFQNNGVVDDSQLPKDRFSAERLKGVDSTLKIQPAKLEDSAVYLCASSLGGGWTDTQYFGPGTRLTVL.

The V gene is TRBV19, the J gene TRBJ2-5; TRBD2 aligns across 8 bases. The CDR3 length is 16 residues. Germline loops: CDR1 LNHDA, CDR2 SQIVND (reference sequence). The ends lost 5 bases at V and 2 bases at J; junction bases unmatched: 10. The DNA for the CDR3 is TGTGCCAGTAGTCCCCGGGAGGGGTGGATTCAAGAGACCCAGTACTTC. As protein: CASSPREGWIQETQYF.

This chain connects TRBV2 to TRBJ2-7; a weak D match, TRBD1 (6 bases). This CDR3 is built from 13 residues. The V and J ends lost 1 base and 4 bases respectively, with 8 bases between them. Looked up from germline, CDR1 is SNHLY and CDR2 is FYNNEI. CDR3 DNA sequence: TGTGCCAGCAGTGAAGAAGGGGGTTACGAGCAGTACTTC. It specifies CASSEEGGYEQYF.

The CDR3 nucleotides read TGTGCCAGCAGTTACAGGGGGAGTAGGACCGGGGAGCTGTTTTTT. Its protein is CASSYRGSRTGELFF. The rearrangement links TRBV6-6 to TRBJ2-2; perhaps TRBD1 as D (6 bases). In germline, CDR1 is MNHNY, CDR2 SVGAGI (reference sequence). The CDR3 runs 15 residues. Trimming removed 2 bases at V and 5 bases at J, with 12 bases between.

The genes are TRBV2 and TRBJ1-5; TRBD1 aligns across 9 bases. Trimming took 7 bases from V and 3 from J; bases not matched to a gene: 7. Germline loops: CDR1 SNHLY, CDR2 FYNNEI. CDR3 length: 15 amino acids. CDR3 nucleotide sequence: TGTGCCAGCACCCTAGACAGGGGGTCCAATCAGCCCCAGCATTTT. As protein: CASTLDRGSNQPQHF.

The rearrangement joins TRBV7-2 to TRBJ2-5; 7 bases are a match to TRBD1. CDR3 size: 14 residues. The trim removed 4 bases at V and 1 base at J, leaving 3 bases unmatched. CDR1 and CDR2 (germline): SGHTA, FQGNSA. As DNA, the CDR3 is TGTGCCAGCAGCTCGACAGGGTTCCAAGAGACCCAGTACTTC. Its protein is CASSSTGFQETQYF.

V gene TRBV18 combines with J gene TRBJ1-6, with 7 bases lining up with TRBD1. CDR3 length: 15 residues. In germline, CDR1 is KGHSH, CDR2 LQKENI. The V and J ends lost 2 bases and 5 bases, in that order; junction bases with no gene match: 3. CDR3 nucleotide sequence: TGTGCCAGCTCACCAGGACAGGCCGATAATTCACCCCTCCACTTT. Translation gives CASSPGQADNSPLHF.

The CDR3 reads CASSLKQGHSTNEKLFF. For the CDR3, the DNA is TGTGCCAGCAGCTTGAAACAGGGCCACTCAACTAATGAAAAACTGTTTTTT. This chain links TRBV5-6 with TRBJ1-4, with D possibly TRBD1 on 6 matching bases. Deletions cut 1 base from V and 0 bases from J, with 13 bases between. The CDR3 runs 17 residues. The germline V gene has CDR1 SGHDT and CDR2 YYEEEE.

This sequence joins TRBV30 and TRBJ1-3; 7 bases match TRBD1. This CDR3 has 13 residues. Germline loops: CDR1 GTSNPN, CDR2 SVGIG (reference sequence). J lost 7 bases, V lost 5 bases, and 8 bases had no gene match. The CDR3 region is CAWATGVKNTIYF. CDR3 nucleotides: TGTGCCTGGGCTACAGGGGTTAAGAACACCATATATTTT.

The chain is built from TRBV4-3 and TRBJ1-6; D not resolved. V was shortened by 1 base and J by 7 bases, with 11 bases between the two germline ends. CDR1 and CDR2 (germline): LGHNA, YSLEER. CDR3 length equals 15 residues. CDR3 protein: CASSQGSTGNSPLHF. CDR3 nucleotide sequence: TGCGCCAGCAGCCAAGGGTCAACGGGGAATTCACCCCTCCACTTT.

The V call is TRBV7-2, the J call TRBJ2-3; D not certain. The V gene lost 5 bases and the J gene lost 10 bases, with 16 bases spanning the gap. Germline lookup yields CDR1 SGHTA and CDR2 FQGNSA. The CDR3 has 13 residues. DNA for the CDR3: TGTGCCAGCAGCCCCTATCAATACCGGGCGCAGTATTTT. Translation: CASSPYQYRAQYF.

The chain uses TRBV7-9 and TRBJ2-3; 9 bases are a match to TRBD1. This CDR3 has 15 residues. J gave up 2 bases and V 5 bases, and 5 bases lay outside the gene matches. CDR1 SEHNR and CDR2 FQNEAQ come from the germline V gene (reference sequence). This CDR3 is CASSPTGGNTDTQYF. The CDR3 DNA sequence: TGTGCCAGCAGCCCGACAGGGGGAAACACAGATACGCAGTATTTT.

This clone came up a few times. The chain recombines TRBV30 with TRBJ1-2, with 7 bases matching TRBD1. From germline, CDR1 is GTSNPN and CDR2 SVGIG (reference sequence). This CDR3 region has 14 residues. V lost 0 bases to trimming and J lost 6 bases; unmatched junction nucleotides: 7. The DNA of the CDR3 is TGTGCCTGGAGTGTACAGGGGTATGGTAATGGCTACACCTTC. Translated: CAWSVQGYGNGYTF.

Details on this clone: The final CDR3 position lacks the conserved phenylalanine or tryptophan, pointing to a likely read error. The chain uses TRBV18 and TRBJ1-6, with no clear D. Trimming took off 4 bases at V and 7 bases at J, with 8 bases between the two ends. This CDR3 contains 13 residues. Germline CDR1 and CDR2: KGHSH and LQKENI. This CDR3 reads CASSRGNNSPLHL. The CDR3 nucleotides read TGTGCCAGCTCACGTGGGAACAATTCACCCCTCCACCTT.

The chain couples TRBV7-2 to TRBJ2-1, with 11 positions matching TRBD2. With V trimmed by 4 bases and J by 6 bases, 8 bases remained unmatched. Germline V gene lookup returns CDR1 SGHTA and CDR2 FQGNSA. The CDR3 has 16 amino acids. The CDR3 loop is CASSSTLAGGLNEQFF. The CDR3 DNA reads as TGTGCCAGCAGCTCAACCCTAGCGGGGGGACTCAATGAGCAGTTCTTC.

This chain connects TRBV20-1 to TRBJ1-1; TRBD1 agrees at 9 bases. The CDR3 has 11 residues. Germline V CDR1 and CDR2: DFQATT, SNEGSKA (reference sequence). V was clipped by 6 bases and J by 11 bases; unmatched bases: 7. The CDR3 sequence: CSAPGQGLAFF. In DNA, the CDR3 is TGCAGTGCACCGGGACAGGGTCTTGCTTTCTTT.

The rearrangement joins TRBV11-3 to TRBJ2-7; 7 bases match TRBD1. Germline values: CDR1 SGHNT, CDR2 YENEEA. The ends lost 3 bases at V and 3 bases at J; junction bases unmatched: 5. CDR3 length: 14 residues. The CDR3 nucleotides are TGTGCCAGCAGCTTCCAGGCAGGGGGCTACGAGCAGTACTTC. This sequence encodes CASSFQAGGYEQYF.

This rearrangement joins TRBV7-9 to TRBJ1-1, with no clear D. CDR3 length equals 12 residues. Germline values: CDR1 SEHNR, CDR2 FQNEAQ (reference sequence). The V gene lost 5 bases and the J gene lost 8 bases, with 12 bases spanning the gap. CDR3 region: CASSLITREAFF. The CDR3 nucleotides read TGTGCCAGCAGCCTTATAACACGCGAAGCTTTCTTT.

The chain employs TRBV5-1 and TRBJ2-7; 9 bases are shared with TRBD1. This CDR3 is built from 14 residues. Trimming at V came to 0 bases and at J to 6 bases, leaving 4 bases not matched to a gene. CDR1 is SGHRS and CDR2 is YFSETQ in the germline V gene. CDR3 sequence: CASSLEGTGLEQYF. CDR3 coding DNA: TGCGCCAGCAGCTTGGAGGGGACAGGGCTCGAGCAGTACTTC.

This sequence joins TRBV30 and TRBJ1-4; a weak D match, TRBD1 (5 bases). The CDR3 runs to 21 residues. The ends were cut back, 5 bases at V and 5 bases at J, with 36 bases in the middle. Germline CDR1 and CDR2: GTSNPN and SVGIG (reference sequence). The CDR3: CAWGRLGEHPTRYLRNEKLFF. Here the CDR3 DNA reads TGTGCCTGGGGCCGATTGGGGGAACACCCCACACGGTATCTCCGGAATGAAAAACTGTTTTTT.

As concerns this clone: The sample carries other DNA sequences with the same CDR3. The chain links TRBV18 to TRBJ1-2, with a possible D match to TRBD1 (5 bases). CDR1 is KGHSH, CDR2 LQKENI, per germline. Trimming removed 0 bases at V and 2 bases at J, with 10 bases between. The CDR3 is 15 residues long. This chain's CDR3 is CASSPPEQANYGYTF. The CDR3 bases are TGTGCCAGCTCACCACCAGAACAGGCCAACTATGGCTACACCTTC.

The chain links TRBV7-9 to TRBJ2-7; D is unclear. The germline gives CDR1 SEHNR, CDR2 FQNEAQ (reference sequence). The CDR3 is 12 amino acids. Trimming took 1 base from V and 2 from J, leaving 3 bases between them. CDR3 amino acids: CASSLVAYEQYF. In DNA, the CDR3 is TGTGCCAGCAGCTTAGTCGCCTACGAGCAGTACTTC. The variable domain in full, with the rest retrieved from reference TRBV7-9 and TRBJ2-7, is DTGVSQNPRHKITKRGQNVTFRCDPISEHNRLYWYRQTLGQGPEFLTYFQNEAQLEKSRLLSDRFSAERPKGSFSTLEIQRTEQGDSAMYLCASSLVAYEQYFGPGTRLTVT.

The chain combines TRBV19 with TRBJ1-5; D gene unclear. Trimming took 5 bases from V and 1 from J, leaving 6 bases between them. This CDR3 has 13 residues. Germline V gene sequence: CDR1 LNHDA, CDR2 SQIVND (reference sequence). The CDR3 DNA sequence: TGTGCCAGTAGTTTCTCCAGCAATCAGCCCCAGCATTTT. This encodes CASSFSSNQPQHF.

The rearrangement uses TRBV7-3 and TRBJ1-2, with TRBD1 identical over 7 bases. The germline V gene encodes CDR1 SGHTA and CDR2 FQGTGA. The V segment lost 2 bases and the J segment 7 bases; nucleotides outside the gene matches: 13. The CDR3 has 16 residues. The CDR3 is CASSLEPGQPLTGYTF. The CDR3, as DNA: TGTGCCAGCAGCTTAGAGCCGGGACAGCCGCTGACTGGCTACACCTTC.

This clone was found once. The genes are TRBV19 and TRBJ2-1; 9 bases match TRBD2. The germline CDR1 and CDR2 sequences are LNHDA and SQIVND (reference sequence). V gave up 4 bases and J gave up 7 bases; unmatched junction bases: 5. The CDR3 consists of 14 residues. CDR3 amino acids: CASSSGGAENEQFF. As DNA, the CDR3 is TGTGCCAGTAGTAGCGGGGGGGCCGAGAATGAGCAGTTCTTC.